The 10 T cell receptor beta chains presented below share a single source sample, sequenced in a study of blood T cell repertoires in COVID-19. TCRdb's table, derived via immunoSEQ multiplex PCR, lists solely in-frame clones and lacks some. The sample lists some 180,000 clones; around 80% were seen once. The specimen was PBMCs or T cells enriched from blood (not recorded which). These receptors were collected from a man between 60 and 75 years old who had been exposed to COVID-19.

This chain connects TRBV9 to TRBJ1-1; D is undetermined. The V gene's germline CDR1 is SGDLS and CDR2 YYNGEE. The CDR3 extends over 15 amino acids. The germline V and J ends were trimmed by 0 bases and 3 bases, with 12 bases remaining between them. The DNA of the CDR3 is TGTGCCAGCAGCGTAGACCGAGCAATGGACACTGAAGCTTTCTTT. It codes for CASSVDRAMDTEAFF.

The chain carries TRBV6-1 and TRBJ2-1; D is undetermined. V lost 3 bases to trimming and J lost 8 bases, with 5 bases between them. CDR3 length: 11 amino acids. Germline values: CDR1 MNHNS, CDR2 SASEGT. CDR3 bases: TGTGCCAGCAGTGATCTATATGAGCAGTTCTTC. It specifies CASSDLYEQFF.

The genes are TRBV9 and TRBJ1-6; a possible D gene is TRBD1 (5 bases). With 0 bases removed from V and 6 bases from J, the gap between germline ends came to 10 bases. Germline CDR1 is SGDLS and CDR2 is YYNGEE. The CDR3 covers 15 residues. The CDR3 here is CASSVGSGGNSPLHF. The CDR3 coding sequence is TGTGCCAGCAGCGTAGGATCCGGGGGTAATTCACCCCTCCACTTT.

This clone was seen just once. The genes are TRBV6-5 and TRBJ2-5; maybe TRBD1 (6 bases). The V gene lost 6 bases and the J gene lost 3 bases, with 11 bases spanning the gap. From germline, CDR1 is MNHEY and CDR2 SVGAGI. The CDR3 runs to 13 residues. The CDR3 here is CASSQDRKETQYF. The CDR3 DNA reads TGTGCCAGCAGCCAGGACAGAAAAGAGACCCAGTACTTC.

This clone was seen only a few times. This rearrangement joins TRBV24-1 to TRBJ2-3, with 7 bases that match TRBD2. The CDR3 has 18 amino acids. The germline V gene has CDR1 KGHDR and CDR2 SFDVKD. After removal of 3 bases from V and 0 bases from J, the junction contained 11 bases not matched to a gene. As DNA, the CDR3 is TGTGCCACCAGTGATCCTTTTGGCGGGGGAGAGAGCACAGATACGCAGTATTTT. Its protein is CATSDPFGGGESTDTQYF.

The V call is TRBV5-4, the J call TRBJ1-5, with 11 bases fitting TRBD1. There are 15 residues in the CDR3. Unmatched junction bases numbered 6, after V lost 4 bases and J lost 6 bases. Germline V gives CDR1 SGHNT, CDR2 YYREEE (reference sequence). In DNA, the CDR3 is TGTGCCAGCAGCGTCGGGACAGGGGGAAGTCAGCCCCAGCATTTT. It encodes CASSVGTGGSQPQHF.

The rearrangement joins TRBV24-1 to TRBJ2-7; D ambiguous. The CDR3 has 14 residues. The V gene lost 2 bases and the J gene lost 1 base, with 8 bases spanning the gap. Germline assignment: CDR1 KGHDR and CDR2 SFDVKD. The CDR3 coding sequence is TGTGCCACCAGTGATTCGTGGCAGTCCTACGAGCAGTACTTC. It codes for CATSDSWQSYEQYF.

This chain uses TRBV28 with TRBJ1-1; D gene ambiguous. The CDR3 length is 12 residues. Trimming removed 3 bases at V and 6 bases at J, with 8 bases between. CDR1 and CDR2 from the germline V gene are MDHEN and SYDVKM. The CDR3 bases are TGTGCCAGCAGTTTGAGCTTCTCTGAAGCTTTCTTT. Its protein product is CASSLSFSEAFF. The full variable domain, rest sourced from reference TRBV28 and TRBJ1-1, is DVKVTQSSRYLVKRTGEKVFLECVQDMDHENMFWYRQDPGLGLRLIYFSYDVKMKEKGDIPEGYSVSREKKERFSLILESASTNQTSMYLCASSLSFSEAFFGQGTRLTVV.

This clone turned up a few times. Here the CDR3 DNA reads TGTGCCAGCAGCGCGGGACAGGCGGAGGAGCAGTACTTC. Translation gives CASSAGQAEEQYF. The chain is built from TRBV7-8 and TRBJ2-7, with TRBD1 identical over 8 bases. The CDR3 extends over 13 amino acids. The V gene end was trimmed by 5 bases and the J gene end by 7 bases; junction bases not matched to a gene: 7. CDR1 SGHVS and CDR2 FQNEAQ come from the germline V gene.

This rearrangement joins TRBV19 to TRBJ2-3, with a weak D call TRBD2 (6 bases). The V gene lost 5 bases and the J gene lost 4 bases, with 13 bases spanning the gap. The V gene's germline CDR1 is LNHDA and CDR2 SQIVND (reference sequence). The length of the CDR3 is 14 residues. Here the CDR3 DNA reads TGTGCCAGTAGTGGGCGGGAAAGCGCAGATACGCAGTATTTT. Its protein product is CASSGRESADTQYF.